A single sample is the source of the 18 T cell receptor beta chains below, sequenced in a study of cytomegalovirus exposure and HLA in healthy donors. TCRdb's table, derived via immunoSEQ multiplex PCR, lists solely in-frame clones and lacks some. The data hold about 180,000 clones, with 85% observed a single time. Sequencing was carried out using PBMCs. The receptor set was obtained from a man aged 18 to 29 in good health and CMV-seropositive.

This rearrangement joins TRBV2 to TRBJ2-7; TRBD1 is a possible D gene (5 bases). V lost 0 bases and J 2 bases, leaving 11 bases between the germline ends. The germline V gene has CDR1 SNHLY and CDR2 FYNNEI. The CDR3 loop spans 15 amino acids. CDR3 protein: CASSEARRAAYEQYF. For the CDR3, the DNA is TGTGCCAGCAGTGAAGCGCGCAGGGCAGCCTACGAGCAGTACTTC.

The chain uses TRBV5-6 and TRBJ2-1, with D unresolved. The CDR3 spans 15 residues. Germline values: CDR1 SGHDT, CDR2 YYEEEE. Trimming pared 0 bases from V and 2 bases from J, leaving 9 bases between. CDR3 coding DNA: TGTGCCAGCAGCTTGGGTAGTGAGGCCTACAATGAGCAGTTCTTC. This encodes CASSLGSEAYNEQFF.

The gene calls are TRBV5-4 and TRBJ1-2; D is ambiguous. V was clipped by 2 bases and J by 2 bases, with 10 bases between them. The CDR3 runs to 14 residues. Germline V gene lookup returns CDR1 SGHNT and CDR2 YYREEE (reference sequence). CDR3 protein: CASSLVQKNYGYTF. The CDR3, as DNA: TGTGCCAGCAGCTTAGTACAGAAGAACTATGGCTACACCTTC.

V usage is TRBV6-1 and J usage is TRBJ2-1; 11 bases are shared with TRBD2. This CDR3 has 17 residues. The germline CDR1 and CDR2 sequences are MNHNS and SASEGT. V gave up 4 bases and J gave up 8 bases; unmatched junction bases: 13. CDR3 bases: TGTGCCAGCAGTGCCATCACCTCTAGCGGGGGGCGTTATGAGCAGTTCTTC. Its translation is CASSAITSSGGRYEQFF.

This clone was detected once. This rearrangement joins TRBV28 to TRBJ2-5; 9 nucleotides align to TRBD2. Germline V gene lookup returns CDR1 MDHEN and CDR2 SYDVKM. This CDR3 contains 15 residues. Trimming cost V 6 bases and J 3 bases; bases outside gene matches: 8. CDR3 loop: CASSPPGGGEETQYF. The CDR3 region has the DNA TGTGCCAGCAGCCCCCCAGGCGGGGGGGAAGAGACCCAGTACTTC.

This clone showed up just once. This chain connects TRBV27 to TRBJ2-7; the D is unclear. Trimming removed 1 base at V and 0 bases at J, with 7 bases between. Germline assignment: CDR1 MNHEY and CDR2 SMNVEV (reference sequence). The CDR3 is 14 residues long. The CDR3 region has the DNA TGTGCCAGCAGTTTATTCCCCAGCTCCTACGAGCAGTACTTC. Translated: CASSLFPSSYEQYF.

V gene TRBV2 combines with J gene TRBJ2-1, with 10 bases identical to TRBD2. The CDR3 covers 15 residues. J lost 9 bases, V lost 4 bases, and 9 bases had no gene match. Per germline, CDR1 SNHLY and CDR2 FYNNEI. CDR3 residues: CASSALAGTNREQFF. CDR3 DNA sequence: TGTGCCAGCAGTGCACTAGCGGGGACTAACCGTGAGCAGTTCTTC.

The chain joins TRBV5-1 to TRBJ2-5, with D possibly TRBD2 on 5 matching bases. The CDR3 runs 13 residues. Germline CDR1 SGHRS, CDR2 YFSETQ. The V end lost 2 bases, the J end lost 3 bases, and 8 bases lay between the germline ends. For the CDR3, the DNA is TGCGCCAGCAGCTTATTCGGGGAAGAGACCCAGTACTTC. This translates into CASSLFGEETQYF.

The chain couples TRBV5-1 to TRBJ1-2; tentatively, D is TRBD1 (5 bases). This CDR3 region has 15 residues. Trimming shortened V by 0 bases and J by 3 bases, and 12 bases separated the two germline ends. Per germline, CDR1 SGHRS and CDR2 YFSETQ. CDR3 sequence reads: CASSLDTGSDYGYTF. CDR3 bases: TGCGCCAGCAGCTTGGATACAGGCTCGGACTATGGCTACACCTTC. Supplemented by reference TRBV5-1 and TRBJ1-2, the full variable domain reads KAGVTQTPRYLIKTRGQQVTLSCSPISGHRSVSWYQQTPGQGLQFLFEYFSETQRNKGNFPGRFSGRQFSNSRSEMNVSTLELGDSALYLCASSLDTGSDYGYTFGSGTRLTVV.

The chain couples TRBV29-1 to TRBJ1-1; maybe TRBD1 (6 bases). Germline CDR1 SQVTM, CDR2 ANQGSEA. The CDR3 is 13 residues long. Trimming took 8 bases from V and 4 from J, leaving 17 bases between them. The CDR3 reads CSLSTGLGTEAFF. The CDR3 nucleotides read TGCAGCTTATCAACAGGGCTCGGCACTGAAGCTTTCTTT.

The chain is built from TRBV6-1 and TRBJ2-1, with D perhaps TRBD2 (5 bases). Germline-derived CDR1 and CDR2 are MNHNS and SASEGT. Trimming removed 2 bases from V and 0 bases from J, with 11 bases in between. The CDR3 is made up of 16 amino acids. The CDR3 DNA sequence: TGTGCCAGCAGTGAATGGAGCGGCCTCTCCTACAATGAGCAGTTCTTC. This translates into CASSEWSGLSYNEQFF.

Concerning this clone: This CDR3 is also generated by other DNA sequences in the sample. This chain uses TRBV27 with TRBJ2-5; 9 positions agree with TRBD2. This CDR3 has 14 residues. The ends lost 3 bases at V and 2 bases at J; junction bases unmatched: 1. Looked up from germline, CDR1 is MNHEY and CDR2 is SMNVEV (reference sequence). The CDR3 bases are TGTGCCAGCAGTTTTCTAGCGGGGCAAGAGACCCAGTACTTC. Its translation: CASSFLAGQETQYF.

The rearrangement links TRBV9 to TRBJ2-2; the D gene is possibly TRBD2 (6 bases). V lost 0 bases and J lost 4, with 10 bases in between. Germline V CDR1 and CDR2: SGDLS, YYNGEE. The CDR3 has 15 amino acids. The CDR3 reads CASSVASVRTGELFF. The CDR3 DNA reads TGTGCCAGCAGCGTAGCTAGCGTGCGCACCGGGGAGCTGTTTTTT.

V gene TRBV4-1 combines with J gene TRBJ2-1; maybe TRBD2 (6 bases). The CDR3 totals 18 residues. V was cut by 0 bases and J by 7 bases, with 22 bases left in between. Germline loops: CDR1 MGHRA, CDR2 YSYEKL. The CDR3 protein is CASSQDRRLGRRRNEQFF. DNA for the CDR3: TGCGCCAGCAGCCAAGATCGCCGTTTGGGGAGGCGAAGAAATGAGCAGTTCTTC.

V is TRBV2 and J is TRBJ1-2; no clear D. Trimming shortened V by 3 bases and J by 3 bases, and 8 bases separated the two germline ends. Germline lookup yields CDR1 SNHLY and CDR2 FYNNEI. This CDR3 has 13 amino acids. CDR3 coding DNA: TGTGCCAGCAGTGAGAGGCTGGACTATGGCTACACCTTC. It codes for CASSERLDYGYTF.

The chain combines TRBV6-1 with TRBJ2-5; 9 nucleotides line up with TRBD2. After removal of 0 bases from V and 5 bases from J, the junction contained 7 bases not matched to a gene. Germline V gene data show CDR1 as MNHNS and CDR2 as SASEGT. CDR3 length: 16 residues. CDR3: CASSEAISGSGETQYF. The DNA for the CDR3 is TGTGCCAGCAGTGAAGCAATTAGCGGGAGTGGGGAGACCCAGTACTTC.

The chain is built from TRBV6-6 and TRBJ1-1, with a tentative D call TRBD1 (6 bases). CDR3 length: 16 amino acids. V was pared by 6 bases and J by 4 bases, with 21 bases between. The germline V gene encodes CDR1 MNHNY and CDR2 SVGAGI (reference sequence). CDR3 nucleotide sequence: TGTGCCAGCAGCTCGACCCTACAGGGATGGGGCACTGAAGCTTTCTTT. Its translation is CASSSTLQGWGTEAFF.

A remark on this clone: The sample contains more than one DNA sequence encoding this CDR3. V usage is TRBV28 and J usage is TRBJ1-2; D is uncertain. Trimming cost V 3 bases and J 0 bases, with 8 bases left between them. The CDR3 is 14 residues long. The V gene's germline CDR1 is MDHEN and CDR2 SYDVKM. CDR3 amino acids: CASSLPGTNYGYTF. CDR3 sequence (DNA): TGTGCCAGCAGTTTGCCAGGAACTAACTATGGCTACACCTTC.